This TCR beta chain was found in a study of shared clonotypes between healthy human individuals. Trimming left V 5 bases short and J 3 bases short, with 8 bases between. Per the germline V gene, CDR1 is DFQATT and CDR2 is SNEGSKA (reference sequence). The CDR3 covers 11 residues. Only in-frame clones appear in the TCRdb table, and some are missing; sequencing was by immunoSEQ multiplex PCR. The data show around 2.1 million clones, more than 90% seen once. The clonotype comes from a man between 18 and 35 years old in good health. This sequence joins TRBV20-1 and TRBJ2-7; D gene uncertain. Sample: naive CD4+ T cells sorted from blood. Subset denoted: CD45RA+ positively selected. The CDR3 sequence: CSAFNDYEQYF. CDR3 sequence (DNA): TGCAGTGCTTTCAACGACTACGAGCAGTACTTC.